This paragraph covers one T cell receptor beta chain sequence. The data stem from a study of blood T cell repertoires in COVID-19. Across the study: COVID-19 samples, acute and convalescent, were from the United States, Italy and Spain.

Here immunoSEQ multiplex PCR was the method, and the copy in TCRdb shows in-frame clones only, minus some. The sample has roughly 210,000 clones, roughly 84% seen once; the top ten hold approximately 7.2%. Allocation to cohorts depended on clinical history reported by the participants. V lost 0 bases to trimming and J lost 5 bases; unmatched junction nucleotides: 8. From germline, CDR1 is SGDLS and CDR2 YYNGEE. This CDR3 spans 16 amino acids. This rearrangement joins TRBV9 to TRBJ1-1, with 9 bases identical to TRBD1. What was sequenced was PBMCs or T cells enriched from blood (not recorded which). The origin of this receptor is a man aged 25 to 40 in a cohort exposed to, infected with or recovered from COVID-19 (not recorded which). This CDR3 reads CASSVGGQGPETEAFF. CDR3 bases: TGTGCCAGCAGCGTAGGAGGACAGGGGCCGGAGACTGAAGCTTTCTTT.